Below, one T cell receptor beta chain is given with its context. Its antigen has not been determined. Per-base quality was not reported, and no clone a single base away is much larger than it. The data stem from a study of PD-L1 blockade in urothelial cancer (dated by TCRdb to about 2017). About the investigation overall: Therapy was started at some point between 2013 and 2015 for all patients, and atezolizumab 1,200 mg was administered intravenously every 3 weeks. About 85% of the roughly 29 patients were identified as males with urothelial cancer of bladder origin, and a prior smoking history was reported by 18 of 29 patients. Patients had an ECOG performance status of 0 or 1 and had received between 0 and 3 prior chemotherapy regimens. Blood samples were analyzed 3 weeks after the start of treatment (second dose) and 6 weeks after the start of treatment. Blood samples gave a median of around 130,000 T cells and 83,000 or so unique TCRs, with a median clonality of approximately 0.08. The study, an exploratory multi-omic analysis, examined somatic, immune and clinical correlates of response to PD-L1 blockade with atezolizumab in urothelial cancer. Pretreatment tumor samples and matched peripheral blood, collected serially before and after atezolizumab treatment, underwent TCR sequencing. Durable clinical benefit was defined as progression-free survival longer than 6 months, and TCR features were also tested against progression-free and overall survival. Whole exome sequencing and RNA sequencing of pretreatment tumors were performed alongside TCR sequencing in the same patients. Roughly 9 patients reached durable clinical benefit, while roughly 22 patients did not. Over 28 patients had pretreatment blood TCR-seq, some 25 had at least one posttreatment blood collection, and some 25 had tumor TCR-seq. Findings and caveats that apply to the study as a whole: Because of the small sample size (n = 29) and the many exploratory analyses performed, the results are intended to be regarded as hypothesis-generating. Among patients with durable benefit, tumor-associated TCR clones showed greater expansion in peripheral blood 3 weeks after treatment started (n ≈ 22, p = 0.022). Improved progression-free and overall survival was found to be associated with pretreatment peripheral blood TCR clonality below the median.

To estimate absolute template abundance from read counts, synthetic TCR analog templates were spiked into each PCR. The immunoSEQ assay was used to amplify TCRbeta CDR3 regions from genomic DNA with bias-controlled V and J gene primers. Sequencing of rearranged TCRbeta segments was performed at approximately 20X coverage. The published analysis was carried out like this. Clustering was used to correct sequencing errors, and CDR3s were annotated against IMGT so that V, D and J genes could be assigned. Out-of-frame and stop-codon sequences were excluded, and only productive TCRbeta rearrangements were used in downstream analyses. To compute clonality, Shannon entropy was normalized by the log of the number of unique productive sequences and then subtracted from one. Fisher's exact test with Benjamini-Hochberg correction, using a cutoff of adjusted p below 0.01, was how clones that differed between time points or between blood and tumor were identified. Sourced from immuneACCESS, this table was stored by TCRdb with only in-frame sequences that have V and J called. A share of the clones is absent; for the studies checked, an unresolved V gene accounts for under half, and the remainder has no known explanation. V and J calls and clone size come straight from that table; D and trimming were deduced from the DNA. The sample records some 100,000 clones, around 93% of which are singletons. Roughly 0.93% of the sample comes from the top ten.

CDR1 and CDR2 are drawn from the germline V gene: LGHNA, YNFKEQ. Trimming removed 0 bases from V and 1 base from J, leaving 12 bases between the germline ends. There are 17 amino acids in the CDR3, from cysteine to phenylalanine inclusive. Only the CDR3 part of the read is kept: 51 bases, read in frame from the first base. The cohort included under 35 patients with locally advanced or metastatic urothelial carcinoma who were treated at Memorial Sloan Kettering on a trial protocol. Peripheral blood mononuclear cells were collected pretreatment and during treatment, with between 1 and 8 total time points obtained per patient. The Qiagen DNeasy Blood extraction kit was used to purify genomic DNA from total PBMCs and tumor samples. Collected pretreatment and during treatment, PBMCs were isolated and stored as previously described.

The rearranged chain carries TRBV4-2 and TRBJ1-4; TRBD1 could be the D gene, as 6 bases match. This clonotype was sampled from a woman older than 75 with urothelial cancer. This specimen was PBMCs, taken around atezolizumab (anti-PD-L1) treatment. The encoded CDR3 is CASSQDEGTRTNEKLFF. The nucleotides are TGTGCCAGCAGCCAAGATGAAGGGACAAGAACTAATGAAAAACTGTTTTTT.